The 14 T cell receptor beta chains presented below share a single source sample, sequenced in a study of blood T cell repertoires in COVID-19. Assay: immunoSEQ multiplex PCR; the TCRdb copy retains only in-frame clones and omits some. The sample has 130,000 to 150,000 clones; roughly 80% are singletons. Sequenced: peripheral blood. These receptors originate from a human donor in a cohort sampled during active COVID-19.

The genes are TRBV5-1 and TRBJ1-4; TRBD1 matches 7 bases. The V and J ends lost 0 bases and 6 bases, in that order; junction bases with no gene match: 5. CDR1 and CDR2 (germline): SGHRS, YFSETQ. The length of the CDR3 is 15 residues. CDR3 protein: CASSLAGTEDEKLFF. CDR3 sequence (DNA): TGCGCCAGCAGCTTGGCCGGGACAGAGGATGAAAAACTGTTTTTT.

The chain links TRBV6-2 or TRBV6-3 to TRBJ1-1, with 7 bases that match TRBD1. CDR1 MNHEY and CDR2 SVGEGT come from the germline V gene. This CDR3 contains 17 residues. V dropped 6 bases and J dropped 2; count of bases not matched to a gene: 15. The CDR3 reads CASSREPTGTLNTEAFF. The CDR3, as DNA: TGTGCCAGCAGCCGAGAGCCGACAGGGACCCTTAACACTGAAGCTTTCTTT.

This clone was counted a single time. This sequence joins TRBV30 and TRBJ2-4; 7 bases agree with TRBD1. The CDR3 covers 13 residues. CDR1 is GTSNPN, CDR2 SVGIG, per germline (reference sequence). The V gene end was trimmed by 3 bases and the J gene end by 5 bases; junction bases not matched to a gene: 4. The CDR3 loop is CAWSRDRENIQYF. CDR3 bases: TGTGCCTGGAGCCGGGACAGAGAAAACATTCAGTACTTC.

This chain links TRBV5-6 with TRBJ1-5; D is possibly TRBD1 (5 bases). V gave up 4 bases and J gave up 2 bases, with 7 bases separating them. The germline CDR1 and CDR2 sequences are SGHDT and YYEEEE. The CDR3 extends over 13 amino acids. This CDR3 is CASSMTGNQPQHF. The CDR3 DNA reads TGTGCCAGCAGCATGACAGGCAATCAGCCCCAGCATTTT.

The table lists this clone with a few counts. This chain connects TRBV7-2 to TRBJ1-2, with TRBD1 as a possible D gene (6 bases). Trimming took 1 base from V and 5 from J, leaving 17 bases between them. The germline gives CDR1 SGHTA, CDR2 FQGNSA. The CDR3 contains 16 residues. Written as DNA, the CDR3 is TGTGCCAGCAGCTTAGACCATACGACAGGTCGGTATGGCTACACCTTC. Translating it yields CASSLDHTTGRYGYTF. The full variable domain, rest sourced from reference TRBV7-2 and TRBJ1-2, is GAGVSQSPSNKVTEKGKDVELRCDPISGHTALYWYRQSLGQGLEFLIYFQGNSAPDKSGLPSDRFSAERTGGSVSTLTIQRTQQEDSAVYLCASSLDHTTGRYGYTFGSGTRLTVV.

The rearrangement joins TRBV27 to TRBJ2-7, with 14 bases fitting TRBD2. This CDR3 has 16 amino acids. Germline-derived CDR1 and CDR2 are MNHEY and SMNVEV (reference sequence). The V gene end was trimmed by 6 bases and the J gene end by 0 bases; junction bases not matched to a gene: 4. The CDR3 here is CASRGLAGGHSYEQYF. Here the CDR3 DNA reads TGTGCCAGCAGAGGACTAGCGGGGGGCCACTCCTACGAGCAGTACTTC.

The CDR3 protein is CASSVSGGLTDTQYF. The CDR3 DNA reads TGTGCCAGCAGCGTCTCGGGGGGACTCACAGATACGCAGTATTTT. The chain recombines TRBV9 with TRBJ2-3, with 7 bases identical to TRBD2. From germline, CDR1 is SGDLS and CDR2 YYNGEE. V was pared by 2 bases and J by 2 bases, with 5 bases of the junction left unmatched. This CDR3 is built from 15 residues. The full variable domain, in which reference TRBV9 and TRBJ2-3 provide the parts outside the CDR3, is DSGVTQTPKHLITATGQRVTLRCSPRSGDLSVYWYQQSLDQGLQFLIQYYNGEERAKGNILERFSAQQFPDLHSELNLSSLELGDSALYFCASSVSGGLTDTQYFGPGTRLTVL.

This clone was observed a few times. The chain couples TRBV5-4 to TRBJ1-6; 8 nucleotides align to TRBD1. Trimming cost V 4 bases and J 7 bases; bases outside gene matches: 7. CDR1 and CDR2 from the germline V gene are SGHNT and YYREEE (reference sequence). This CDR3 spans 15 amino acids. The CDR3 is CASSTAGGRNSPLHF. DNA of the CDR3: TGTGCCAGCAGCACCGCAGGGGGCAGAAATTCACCCCTCCACTTT.

The rearrangement links TRBV6-5 to TRBJ2-1; D ambiguous. V was clipped by 7 bases and J by 6 bases, with 10 bases between them. Germline V gene data show CDR1 as MNHEY and CDR2 as SVGAGI. This CDR3 spans 12 amino acids. The CDR3 protein is CASNGNGNEQFF. DNA of the CDR3: TGTGCCAGCAACGGTAATGGCAATGAGCAGTTCTTC.

The J gene is TRBJ2-5, the V gene TRBV27, with TRBD1 matching over 8 bases. The V segment lost 2 bases and the J segment 1 base; nucleotides outside the gene matches: 3. Per the germline V gene, CDR1 is MNHEY and CDR2 is SMNVEV (reference sequence). The CDR3 consists of 15 residues. CDR3 nucleotide sequence: TGTGCCAGCAGTTTAGGGCAGGGGGCCCAAGAGACCCAGTACTTC. Protein: CASSLGQGAQETQYF.

V is TRBV7-2 and J is TRBJ1-6; the D is unclear. V shed 1 base and J shed 6 bases, with 7 bases lying between them. CDR3 length equals 14 residues. Per the germline V gene, CDR1 is SGHTA and CDR2 is FQGNSA. CDR3 region: CASSLGLLNSPLHF. For the CDR3, the DNA is TGTGCCAGCAGCTTAGGACTGCTTAATTCACCCCTCCACTTT.

V and J are TRBV30 and TRBJ1-5; 7 bases are shared with TRBD1. This CDR3 comprises 14 residues. Trimming removed 1 base from V and 7 bases from J; junction bases left unmatched: 7. Germline CDR1 and CDR2: GTSNPN and SVGIG (reference sequence). This CDR3 is CAWSEGGGRQPQHF. CDR3 DNA: TGTGCCTGGAGTGAAGGGGGCGGGCGGCAGCCCCAGCATTTT.

CDR3 coding DNA: TGTGCCATCAGTGAGCCTAGCGGGGGGAGAGAGACCCAGTACTTC. Its translation is CAISEPSGGRETQYF. The V gene is TRBV10-3, the J gene TRBJ2-5, with TRBD2 matching 11 bases. The V segment lost 2 bases and the J segment 4 bases; nucleotides outside the gene matches: 3. From germline, CDR1 is ENHRY and CDR2 SYGVKD. This CDR3 contains 15 residues.

This clone has just one count. The genes are TRBV11-3 and TRBJ2-5; the D gene is possibly TRBD1 (5 bases). The CDR3 consists of 15 residues. The V end was cut by 5 bases, the J end by 4 bases, with 17 bases between. In germline, CDR1 is SGHNT, CDR2 YENEEA. CDR3 in DNA: TGTGCCAGCAGCAAGAGGTCGATTAGGGGAGAGACCCAGTACTTC. Amino acid sequence: CASSKRSIRGETQYF.